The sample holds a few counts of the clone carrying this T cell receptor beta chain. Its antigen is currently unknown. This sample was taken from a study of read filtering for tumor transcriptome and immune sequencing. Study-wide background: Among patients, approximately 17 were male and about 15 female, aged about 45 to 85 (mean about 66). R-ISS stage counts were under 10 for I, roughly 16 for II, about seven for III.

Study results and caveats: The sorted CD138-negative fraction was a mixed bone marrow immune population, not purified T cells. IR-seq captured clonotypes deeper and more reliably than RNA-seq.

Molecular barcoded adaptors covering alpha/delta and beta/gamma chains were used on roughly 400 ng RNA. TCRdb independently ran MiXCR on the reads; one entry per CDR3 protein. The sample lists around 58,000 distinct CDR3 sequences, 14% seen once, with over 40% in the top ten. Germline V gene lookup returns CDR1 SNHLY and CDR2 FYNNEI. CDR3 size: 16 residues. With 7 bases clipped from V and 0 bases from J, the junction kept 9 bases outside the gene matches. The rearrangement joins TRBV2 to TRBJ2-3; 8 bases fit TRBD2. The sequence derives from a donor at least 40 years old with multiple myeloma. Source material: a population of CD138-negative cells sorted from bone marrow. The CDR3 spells CASKPFSGTSTDTQYF. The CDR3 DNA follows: TGTGCCAGCAAACCTTTTAGCGGGACTAGCACAGATACGCAGTATTTT.